Listed below are T cell receptor beta chains from one sample, sequenced in a study of blood T cell repertoires in COVID-19. Generated by immunoSEQ multiplex PCR, the TCRdb table keeps only in-frame clones and is missing some. The repertoire holds 200,000 or so clones, with more than 80% as singletons. What was sequenced was PBMCs or T cells enriched from blood (not recorded which). The receptors here all came from a woman aged 18-29 years in a cohort exposed to, infected with or recovered from COVID-19 (not recorded which). Each CDR3 is given with its conserved first and last residue. Fields, in order: V gene, J gene, clone size, D gene, CDR3 protein, CDR3 DNA. The D gene is left open where the match is weak. Size is stated for part of the rows, as once, few or many counts, or as a class when the clone is expanded.

TRBV9	TRBJ2-7	.	.	CASSVDPSYNYEQYF	TGTGCCAGCAGCGTAGACCCTAGTTATAACTACGAGCAGTACTTC
TRBV6-5	TRBJ1-2	.	TRBD1	CASRPDRGGGYTF	TGTGCCAGCAGACCCGACAGGGGGGGAGGCTACACCTTC
TRBV4-2	TRBJ2-7	.	.	CASSQEMGSSYEQYF	TGTGCCAGCAGCCAAGAAATGGGCAGTTCCTACGAGCAGTACTTC
TRBV3-1/TRBV3-2	TRBJ2-3	.	.	CASSQGTPSRDTQYF	TGTGCCAGCAGCCAAGGCACTCCTAGTAGGGATACGCAGTATTTT
TRBV5-1	TRBJ1-2	.	.	CASSLGWGDYGYTF	TGCGCCAGCAGCTTGGGATGGGGCGACTATGGCTACACCTTC
TRBV19	TRBJ1-1	.	TRBD1	CASRQKGQEGEAFF	TGTGCCAGTAGGCAAAAGGGACAGGAGGGTGAAGCTTTCTTT
TRBV5-5	TRBJ2-1	.	.	CASSLQIAEGNNEQFF	TGTGCCAGCAGCCTTCAAATAGCGGAAGGAAACAATGAGCAGTTCTTC
TRBV13	TRBJ1-3	.	.	CASSLQGYSGNTIYF	TGTGCCAGCAGCTTACAGGGCTACTCTGGAAACACCATATATTTT
TRBV14	TRBJ2-5	.	.	CASSQGTGPGGETQYF	TGTGCCAGCAGCCAAGGGACGGGGCCCGGAGGGGAGACCCAGTACTTC
TRBV7-9	TRBJ2-5	.	.	CASSLGFEVETQYF	TGTGCCAGCAGCTTAGGGTTCGAGGTGGAGACCCAGTACTTC
TRBV2	TRBJ1-2	once	TRBD1	CASMGQKYGYTF	TGTGCCAGCATGGGACAGAAGTATGGCTACACCTTC
TRBV5-4	TRBJ2-7	.	.	CASSLSGTTYEQYF	TGTGCCAGCAGCTTGTCGGGGACAACCTACGAGCAGTACTTC
TRBV10-1	TRBJ2-1	.	.	CASSAQTRSEQFF	TGCGCCAGCAGCGCCCAAACTAGAAGTGAGCAGTTCTTC
TRBV19	TRBJ1-6	.	TRBD1	CASSPWDRLNSPLHF	TGTGCCAGTAGCCCTTGGGACAGGCTAAATTCACCCCTCCACTTT
TRBV7-9	TRBJ2-7	.	TRBD2	CASIGTSGSISYEQYF	TGTGCCAGCATAGGGACTAGCGGGAGTATCTCCTACGAGCAGTACTTC
TRBV5-1	TRBJ2-3	.	TRBD2	CASSLPLAGGPDTQYF	TGCGCCAGCAGCTTGCCTCTAGCGGGGGGGCCAGATACGCAGTATTTT
TRBV24-1	TRBJ2-7	.	.	CATSETGSYEQYF	TGTGCCACCAGTGAAACAGGGAGCTACGAGCAGTACTTC
TRBV6-5	TRBJ2-7	.	.	CASSYVPDYEQYF	TGTGCCAGCAGTTACGTGCCAGACTACGAGCAGTACTTC
TRBV18	TRBJ2-5	.	.	CASSPPGEETQYF	TGTGCCAGCTCACCTCCAGGGGAAGAGACCCAGTACTTC
TRBV6-1	TRBJ2-3	.	TRBD2	CASSEAGGGDPDTQYF	TGTGCCAGCAGTGAAGCCGGCGGGGGAGACCCGGATACGCAGTATTTT
TRBV6-5	TRBJ2-7	.	TRBD1	CASHRGYEQYF	TGTGCCAGCCACAGGGGCTACGAGCAGTACTTC
TRBV6-1	TRBJ1-5	.	TRBD1	CASSEDKDRGLNNQPQHF	TGTGCCAGCAGTGAAGATAAGGACAGGGGGCTAAACAATCAGCCCCAGCATTTT
TRBV3-1/TRBV3-2	TRBJ1-3	.	.	CASSQLHRANTIYF	TGTGCCAGCAGCCAGCTCCACCGTGCGAACACCATATATTTT
TRBV3-1/TRBV3-2	TRBJ2-2	.	.	CASSQTLASGELFF	TGTGCCAGCAGCCAAACGCTAGCTTCTGGGGAGCTGTTTTTT
TRBV7-9	TRBJ1-6	.	.	CASSLGGDGNSPLHF	TGTGCCAGCAGCTTGGGAGGGGACGGGAATTCACCCCTCCACTTT
TRBV7-9	TRBJ1-6	.	.	CATDDSSYNSPLHF	TGTGCCACCGACGACTCCTCCTATAATTCACCCCTCCACTTT
TRBV19	TRBJ1-2	once	.	CASSIGGQPHTF	TGTGCCAGTAGTATAGGCGGTCAGCCCCACACCTTC
TRBV2	TRBJ1-1	once	.	CATTTVVTEAFF	TGTGCCACCACGACAGTGGTAACTGAAGCTTTCTTT
TRBV2	TRBJ1-5	.	TRBD1	CASSWDRGNQPQHF	TGTGCCAGCAGTTGGGACAGAGGCAATCAGCCCCAGCATTTT
TRBV7-3	TRBJ2-1	.	TRBD2	CASSPLAGVYNEQFF	TGTGCCAGCAGCCCCCTAGCGGGGGTCTACAATGAGCAGTTCTTC
TRBV5-4	TRBJ1-6	.	.	CASSLKGARNSPLHF	TGTGCCAGCAGCTTGAAAGGGGCTAGAAATTCACCCCTCCACTTT
TRBV19	TRBJ2-1	.	TRBD2	CASSVSGTYLLNEQFF	TGTGCCAGTAGTGTTAGCGGGACCTACCTTTTAAATGAGCAGTTCTTC
TRBV2	TRBJ1-6	.	TRBD1	CASSVAGGNSPLHF	TGTGCCAGCAGTGTAGCAGGGGGCAATTCACCCCTCCACTTT
TRBV28	TRBJ1-4	.	.	CASSTRQLNEKLFF	TGTGCCAGCAGTACGCGACAGTTAAATGAAAAACTGTTTTTT
TRBV7-9	TRBJ1-1	.	TRBD1	CASSWYRGNTEAFF	TGTGCCAGCAGCTGGTACAGGGGGAACACTGAAGCTTTCTTT
TRBV28	TRBJ2-1	.	.	CASSSTSPPSYNEQFF	TGTGCCAGCAGTTCAACTAGCCCTCCGTCTTACAATGAGCAGTTCTTC
TRBV6-5	TRBJ1-4	.	TRBD1	CASRRTGAFEKLFF	TGTGCCAGCAGACGGACAGGGGCGTTTGAAAAACTGTTTTTT
TRBV3-1/TRBV3-2	TRBJ1-3	.	.	CASSQDGSARGGNTIYF	TGTGCCAGCAGCCAAGACGGCTCAGCCCGAGGGGGAAACACCATATATTTT
TRBV19	TRBJ1-2	.	TRBD1	CASTSGQGFYGYTF	TGTGCCAGTACCTCGGGACAGGGCTTCTATGGCTACACCTTC
TRBV28	TRBJ1-6	.	TRBD1	CASSSPDRVRTSPLHF	TGTGCCAGCAGTTCCCCCGACAGGGTCCGAACTTCACCCCTCCACTTT
TRBV18	TRBJ1-1	few	.	CASSRTSENTEAFF	TGTGCCAGCTCACGTACATCCGAAAACACTGAAGCTTTCTTT
TRBV10-3	TRBJ1-1	.	TRBD1	CAIREDRGNNKGNTEAFF	TGTGCCATCAGGGAGGACAGGGGGAATAATAAGGGGAACACTGAAGCTTTCTTT
TRBV9	TRBJ1-1	.	.	CASSVGGAAWQDTEAFF	TGTGCCAGCAGCGTAGGGGGAGCAGCCTGGCAGGACACTGAAGCTTTCTTT
TRBV10-3	TRBJ1-5	.	.	CAISESAGLNRPQHF	TGTGCCATCAGTGAGAGTGCAGGCCTTAATCGGCCCCAGCATTTT
TRBV6-5	TRBJ2-3	.	TRBD2	CASSYSAVAGSDTQYF	TGTGCCAGCAGTTACTCGGCGGTAGCGGGCTCAGATACGCAGTATTTT
TRBV9	TRBJ1-1	.	.	CASSVGGEGENTEAFF	TGTGCCAGCAGCGTGGGCGGGGAGGGTGAGAACACTGAAGCTTTCTTT